This T cell receptor (beta chain) was sequenced during a study of OX40 agonist ivuxolimab in advanced cancers. Germline V CDR1 and CDR2: KGHSH, LQKENI. Trimming shortened V by 3 bases and J by 1 base, and 9 bases separated the two germline ends. The CDR3 length is 14 residues. The repertoire was sequenced with immunoSEQ multiplex PCR; TCRdb's copy has only in-frame clones and lacks some. The data contain 40,000 to 55,000 clones, 86% of them singletons. This receptor was obtained from an adult with an advanced solid tumor such as melanoma, head and neck, liver or kidney cancer. J is TRBJ1-2 and V is TRBV18; no clear D gene. This specimen consisted of CD4+ or CD8+ T cells sorted from blood, obtained in a trial of the OX40 agonist ivuxolimab. DNA of the CDR3: TGTGCCAGCTCACCTTCTGATAGTAACTATGGCTACACCTTC. Translation: CASSPSDSNYGYTF.